This TCR beta chain originates from a study of neurological immune-mediated disorders. This clonotype was seen repeatedly, ten times or more. The ends lost 3 bases at V and 7 bases at J; junction bases unmatched: 7. The V gene's germline CDR1 is SGHRS and CDR2 YFSETQ. There are 15 residues in the CDR3. The output of every sequencing run, over 160 million TCR-beta sequences, came from 15-18 subjects. TCRdb re-analysed the 5' RACE reads in MiXCR, keeping a single row per CDR3 protein. The profile covers over 60,000 distinct CDR3 sequences, with about 5% appearing a single time and 2% to 2.5% taken by the ten largest.

The receptor comes from a woman in her thirties with multiple sclerosis. This chain uses TRBV5-1 with TRBJ2-1; the match to TRBD1 covers 10 bases. The material sequenced was PBMCs. CDR3 coding DNA: TGCGCCAGCAGCTCCCGGGACAGGGGTCGAAATGAGCAGTTCTTC. Its protein product is CASSSRDRGRNEQFF.